The T cell receptor beta chain under discussion was sequenced for a study of OX40 agonist ivuxolimab in advanced cancers. Study context: Patients received intravenous ivuxolimab every 2 weeks at 0.01 to 10 mg/kg. Study findings and constraints: Individuals who were partial responders at 0.1-3.0 mg/kg had clonal expansion that ranked among the lowest. At 0.1 to 3.0 mg/kg, clonal expansion of CD4+ and CD8+ blood T cells had occurred by week 6.

Data came from immunoSEQ multiplex PCR; TCRdb stores just in-frame clones and leaves some out. The sample holds nearly 70,000 clones, 70% to 90% seen once. V lost 5 bases and J 4 bases, leaving 14 bases between the germline ends. The CDR3 totals 15 residues. Germline loops: CDR1 MNHEY, CDR2 SVGAGI. Concerning this clone itself: Its antigen is not identified.

The starting material was CD4+ or CD8+ T cells sorted from blood, obtained in a trial of the OX40 agonist ivuxolimab. J is TRBJ2-2 and V is TRBV6-5; D possibly corresponds to TRBD1 (6 bases). The sequence was collected from an adult with an advanced solid tumor such as melanoma, head and neck, liver or kidney cancer. The CDR3 region is CASSRTDLGTGELFF. The CDR3 nucleotides are TGTGCCAGCAGTCGGACAGACTTGGGCACCGGGGAGCTGTTTTTT.